This is a list of T cell receptor beta chains from one sample in a study of cytomegalovirus exposure and HLA in healthy donors. Sequencing was performed with immunoSEQ multiplex PCR; in TCRdb, only in-frame clones are kept and a portion is missing. This table has around 64,000 clones, approximately 58% appearing once. Sequencing was done on a sample of PBMCs. The origin of the receptors is a woman in her 50s in good health and CMV-seronegative. CDR3s include the opening cysteine and the closing phenylalanine or tryptophan. The D gene is left open where the match is weak.

TRBV5-4,TRBD1,CASSSGTVLETQYF
TRBV30,.,CAWSRGMSETQYF
TRBV19,.,CASTQGLARGANVLTF
TRBV5-1,TRBD1,CASSSRDRVPEQYF
TRBV6-1,.,CASSDQRNYEQYF
TRBV15,.,CATSSRTGSRTQYF
TRBV6-5,TRBD2,CASSYGGRARETQYF
TRBV7-2,.,CASSSSGDTEAFF
TRBV28,.,CASSFNSGNTIYF
TRBV2,.,CASSAVVSGTQYF
TRBV7-3,.,CASSLNGGLTEAFF
TRBV11-2,.,CASSSLSSTDTQYF
TRBV29-1,.,CSGRLSAEAFF
TRBV10-3,.,CAISVTSLRSYEQYF
TRBV11-2,.,CASSLTVSYGYTF
TRBV7-2,TRBD1,CASSTGTANYGYTF